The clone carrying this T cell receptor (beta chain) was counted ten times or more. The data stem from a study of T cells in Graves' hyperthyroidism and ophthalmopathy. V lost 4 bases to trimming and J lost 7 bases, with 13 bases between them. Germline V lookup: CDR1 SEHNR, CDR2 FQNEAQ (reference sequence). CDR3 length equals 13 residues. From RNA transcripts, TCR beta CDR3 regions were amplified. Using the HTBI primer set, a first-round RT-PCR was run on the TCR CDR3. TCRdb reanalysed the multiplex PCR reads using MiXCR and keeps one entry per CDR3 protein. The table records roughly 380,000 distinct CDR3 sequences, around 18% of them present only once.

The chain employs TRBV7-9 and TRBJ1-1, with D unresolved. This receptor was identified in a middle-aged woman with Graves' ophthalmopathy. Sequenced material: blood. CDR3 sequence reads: CASSSTYGVEAFF. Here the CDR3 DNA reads TGTGCCAGCAGCTCTACTTATGGGGTTGAAGCTTTCTTT.